This T cell receptor beta chain derives from a study of cytomegalovirus exposure and HLA in healthy donors. Both 60 Vbeta primers and 13 Jbeta primers went into the PCR. TCRdb's table, derived via immunoSEQ multiplex PCR, lists solely in-frame clones and lacks some. The repertoire includes 200,000 or so clones, 70% to 85% of them detected once, and roughly 0.1% sits in the top ten. CDR1 and CDR2 (germline): MNHNY, SVGAGI (reference sequence). The V and J ends lost 4 bases and 7 bases, in that order; junction bases with no gene match: 6. CDR3 length: 15 residues. The J gene is TRBJ1-4, the V gene TRBV6-6, with 10 positions matching TRBD1. Sequencing input: PBMCs. This TCR derives from a boy aged 2-15 years in good health and CMV-seronegative. The CDR3 loop is CASSFEGQGSEKLFF. The CDR3 DNA follows: TGTGCCAGCAGTTTCGAGGGACAGGGGAGTGAAAAACTGTTTTTT.